Listed below are T cell receptor beta chains from one sample, sequenced in a study of PD-L1 blockade in urothelial cancer. Data came from immunoSEQ multiplex PCR; TCRdb stores just in-frame clones and leaves some out. The table includes about 70,000 clones, 85% to 90% detected once. The material was PBMCs, obtained around atezolizumab (anti-PD-L1) treatment. The receptors here all came from a man between 65 and 79 years old with urothelial cancer. Both conserved end residues are part of each CDR3. D genes are given only for firm matches. Only part of the rows carry a size: once, few, many, or a class if the clone is expanded.

V gene,J gene,D gene,clone size,CDR3 DNA,CDR3 protein
TRBV5-1,TRBJ2-3,TRBD2,-,TGCGCCAGCAGCCCGGTAGGACTAGCGGGGGGAACAGATACGCAGTATTTT,CASSPVGLAGGTDTQYF
TRBV29-1,TRBJ2-2,TRBD1,-,TGCAGCGCCAGACAGGGGGTCTCCGGGGAGCTGTTTTTT,CSARQGVSGELFF
TRBV5-1,TRBJ1-2,-,-,TGCGCCAGCAGCTTGGCTTTCGGCGACCGACTCTATGGCTACACCTTC,CASSLAFGDRLYGYTF
TRBV18,TRBJ1-5,-,-,TGTGCCAGCTCAAGCGATATCAATCAGCCCCAGCATTTT,CASSSDINQPQHF
TRBV18,TRBJ2-4,TRBD1,-,TGTGCCAGCTCGCGAAGGACAGGGGGAAAAAACATTCAGTACTTC,CASSRRTGGKNIQYF
TRBV9,TRBJ1-1,TRBD1,-,TGTGCCAGCAGCTTCCTAGGACAGGGGGCGGGGTACACTGAAGCTTTCTTT,CASSFLGQGAGYTEAFF
TRBV5-1,TRBJ1-5,-,-,TGCGCCAGCAGCTTAGAGGGTAGGGGCAATCAGCCCCAGCATTTT,CASSLEGRGNQPQHF
TRBV11-1,TRBJ2-5,TRBD1,-,TGTGCCAGCAGCGTAGGGACAGTAGAGACCCAGTACTTC,CASSVGTVETQYF
TRBV28,TRBJ2-5,TRBD2,-,TGTGCCAGCAGTTCGGGACTAGCGGCCTACTCCCAAGAGACCCAGTACTTC,CASSSGLAAYSQETQYF
TRBV10-3,TRBJ2-3,TRBD2,few,TGTGCCATCAGTGAGTCCCCTAGCGGTTCAGATACGCAGTATTTT,CAISESPSGSDTQYF
TRBV11-2,TRBJ2-5,TRBD2,-,TGTGCCAGCAGCTTATGGGCTGGCGGGAGGGCCCGGGAGACCCAGTACTTC,CASSLWAGGRARETQYF
TRBV4-1,TRBJ2-3,-,-,TGCGCCAGCAGCCAAGACGCAGCGGGTACGCAGTATTTT,CASSQDAAGTQYF
TRBV27,TRBJ2-7,-,-,TGTGCCAGCAGTTTTACTATTTCCTACGAGCAGTACTTC,CASSFTISYEQYF
TRBV9,TRBJ2-3,-,-,TGTGCCAGCAGCGTAGCCCCAGCAGATACGCAGTATTTT,CASSVAPADTQYF
TRBV7-6,TRBJ2-3,-,-,TGTGCCAGCCTCGCGGGGCATAACACAGATACGCAGTATTTT,CASLAGHNTDTQYF
TRBV28,TRBJ2-7,TRBD1,-,TGTGCCAGCAGCCCGCAGACGACAGGGGGAAACGAGCAGTACTTC,CASSPQTTGGNEQYF
TRBV11-1,TRBJ2-3,-,-,TGTGCCAGCAGCTTGTTAACGTCGGGAGAGGAGTATACGCAGTATTTT,CASSLLTSGEEYTQYF
TRBV19,TRBJ1-2,-,-,TGTGCCAGTAGTACTTCTTACAGGTCTAACTATGGCTACACCTTC,CASSTSYRSNYGYTF
TRBV5-4,TRBJ2-1,-,once,TGTGCCAGCAGCTCCCAGGGCAATGAGCAGTTCTTC,CASSSQGNEQFF
TRBV11-1,TRBJ2-2,-,-,TGTGCCAGCAGCGTCCCGGCCTCAGGCGCCGGGGAGCTGTTTTTT,CASSVPASGAGELFF
TRBV29-1,TRBJ1-1,-,-,TGCAGCGTTGAAGATCCTGGGAGAATGAACACTGAAGCTTTCTTT,CSVEDPGRMNTEAFF
TRBV9,TRBJ2-5,TRBD2,-,TGTGCCAGCAGCGCGAGACTAGCGGGAAGCCAAGAGACCCAGTACTTC,CASSARLAGSQETQYF